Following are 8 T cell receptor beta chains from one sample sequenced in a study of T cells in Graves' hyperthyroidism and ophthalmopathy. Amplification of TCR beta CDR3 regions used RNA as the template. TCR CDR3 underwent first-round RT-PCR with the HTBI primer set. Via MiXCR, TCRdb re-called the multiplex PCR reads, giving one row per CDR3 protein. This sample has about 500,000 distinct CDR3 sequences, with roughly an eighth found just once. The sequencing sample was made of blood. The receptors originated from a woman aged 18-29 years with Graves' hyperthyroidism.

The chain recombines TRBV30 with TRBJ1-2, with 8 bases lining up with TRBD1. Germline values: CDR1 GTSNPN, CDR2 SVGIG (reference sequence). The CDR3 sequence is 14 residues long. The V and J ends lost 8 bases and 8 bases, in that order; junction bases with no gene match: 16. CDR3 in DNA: TGTGCCGGACGACAGGGGTCCCTCCTTCTCGGCTACACCTTC. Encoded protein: CAGRQGSLLLGYTF.

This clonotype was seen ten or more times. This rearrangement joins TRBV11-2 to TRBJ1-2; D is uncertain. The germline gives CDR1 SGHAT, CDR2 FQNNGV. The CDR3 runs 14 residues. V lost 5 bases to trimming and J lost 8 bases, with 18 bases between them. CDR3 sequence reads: CASSPPRYGVGYTF. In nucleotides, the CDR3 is TGTGCCAGCAGCCCCCCCCGTTATGGGGTGGGCTACACCTTC.

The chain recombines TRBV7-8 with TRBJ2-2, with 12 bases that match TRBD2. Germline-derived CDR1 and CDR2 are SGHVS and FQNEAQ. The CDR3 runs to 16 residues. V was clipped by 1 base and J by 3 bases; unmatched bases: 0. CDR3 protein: CASSLGLAGDTGELFF. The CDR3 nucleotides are TGTGCCAGCAGCTTAGGACTAGCGGGAGACACCGGGGAGCTGTTTTTT.

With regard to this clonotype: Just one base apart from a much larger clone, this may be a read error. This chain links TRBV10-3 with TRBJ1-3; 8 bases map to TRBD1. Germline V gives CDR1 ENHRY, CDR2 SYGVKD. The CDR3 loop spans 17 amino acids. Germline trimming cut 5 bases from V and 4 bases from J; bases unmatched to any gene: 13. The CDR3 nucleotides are TGTGCCATCAGTCCTACCCGGACAGGGATCGGAGGAAACACCATATATTTT. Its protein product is CAISPTRTGIGGNTIYF.

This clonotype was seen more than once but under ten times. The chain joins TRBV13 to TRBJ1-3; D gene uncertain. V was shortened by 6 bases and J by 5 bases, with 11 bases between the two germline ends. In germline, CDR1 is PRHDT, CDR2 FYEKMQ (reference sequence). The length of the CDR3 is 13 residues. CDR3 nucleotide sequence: TGTGCCAGCAGTTCGGGCGGAAGAAACACCATATATTTT. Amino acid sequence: CASSSGGRNTIYF.

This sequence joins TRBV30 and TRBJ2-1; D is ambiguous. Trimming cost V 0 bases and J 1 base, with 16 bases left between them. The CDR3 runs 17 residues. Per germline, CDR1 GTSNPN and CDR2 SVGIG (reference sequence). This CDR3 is CAWSVGLLDDSYNEQFF. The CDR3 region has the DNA TGTGCCTGGAGTGTAGGGTTACTGGACGATTCCTACAATGAGCAGTTCTTC.

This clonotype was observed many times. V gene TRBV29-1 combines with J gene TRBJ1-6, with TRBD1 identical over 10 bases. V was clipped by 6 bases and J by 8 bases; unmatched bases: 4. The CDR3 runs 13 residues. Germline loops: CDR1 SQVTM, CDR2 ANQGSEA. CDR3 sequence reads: CSVAGTGDSPLHF. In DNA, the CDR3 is TGCAGCGTCGCCGGGACAGGGGATTCACCCCTCCACTTT.

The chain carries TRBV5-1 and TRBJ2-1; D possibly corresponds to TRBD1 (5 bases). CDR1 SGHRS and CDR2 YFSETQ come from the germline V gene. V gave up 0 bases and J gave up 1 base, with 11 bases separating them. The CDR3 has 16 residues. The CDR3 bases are TGCGCCAGCAGCTTGGAAGGGGCGACGTCCTACAATGAGCAGTTCTTC. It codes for CASSLEGATSYNEQFF. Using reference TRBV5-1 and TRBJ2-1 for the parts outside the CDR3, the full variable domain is KAGVTQTPRYLIKTRGQQVTLSCSPISGHRSVSWYQQTPGQGLQFLFEYFSETQRNKGNFPGRFSGRQFSNSRSEMNVSTLELGDSALYLCASSLEGATSYNEQFFGPGTRLTVL.